This T cell receptor (beta chain) was documented in a study of T-cell memory formation after mild COVID-19. Points from the study as a whole: Pre-infection memory harbored some responding clones, suggesting cross-reactive memory joined. Nothing confirmed that second-wave clones peaking on day 37 were specific for SARS-CoV-2. Contracting clones from day 15 to 85 had balanced CD4/CD8; later expanders favoured CD4+.

This clonotype appeared a few times. No antigen is known for it. Sample barcodes and UMIs were carried by the TCR alpha and TCR beta cDNA libraries that 5'RACE generated with constant-segment primers. From the 5' RACE reads, TCRdb called clonotypes with MiXCR, one entry per CDR3 protein. The sample yields around 250,000 distinct CDR3 sequences, roughly a tenth seen once. The CDR3 length is 16 residues. Between the trimmed V and J ends, which lost 2 bases and 2 bases, there was a span of 15 bases. The germline CDR1 and CDR2 sequences are MGHDK and SYGVNS. The TCR comes from a man younger than 35 who had mild COVID-19 (a few samples of this study predate the infection). Cell type and time point are not known. The sample consisted of PBMCs or a T cell subset sorted from them (not recorded which). V gene TRBV25-1 combines with J gene TRBJ1-2; D remains ambiguous. CDR3 residues: CASSEGFGLPNYGYTF. The CDR3 bases are TGTGCCAGCAGTGAAGGTTTCGGACTGCCGAACTATGGCTACACCTTC.